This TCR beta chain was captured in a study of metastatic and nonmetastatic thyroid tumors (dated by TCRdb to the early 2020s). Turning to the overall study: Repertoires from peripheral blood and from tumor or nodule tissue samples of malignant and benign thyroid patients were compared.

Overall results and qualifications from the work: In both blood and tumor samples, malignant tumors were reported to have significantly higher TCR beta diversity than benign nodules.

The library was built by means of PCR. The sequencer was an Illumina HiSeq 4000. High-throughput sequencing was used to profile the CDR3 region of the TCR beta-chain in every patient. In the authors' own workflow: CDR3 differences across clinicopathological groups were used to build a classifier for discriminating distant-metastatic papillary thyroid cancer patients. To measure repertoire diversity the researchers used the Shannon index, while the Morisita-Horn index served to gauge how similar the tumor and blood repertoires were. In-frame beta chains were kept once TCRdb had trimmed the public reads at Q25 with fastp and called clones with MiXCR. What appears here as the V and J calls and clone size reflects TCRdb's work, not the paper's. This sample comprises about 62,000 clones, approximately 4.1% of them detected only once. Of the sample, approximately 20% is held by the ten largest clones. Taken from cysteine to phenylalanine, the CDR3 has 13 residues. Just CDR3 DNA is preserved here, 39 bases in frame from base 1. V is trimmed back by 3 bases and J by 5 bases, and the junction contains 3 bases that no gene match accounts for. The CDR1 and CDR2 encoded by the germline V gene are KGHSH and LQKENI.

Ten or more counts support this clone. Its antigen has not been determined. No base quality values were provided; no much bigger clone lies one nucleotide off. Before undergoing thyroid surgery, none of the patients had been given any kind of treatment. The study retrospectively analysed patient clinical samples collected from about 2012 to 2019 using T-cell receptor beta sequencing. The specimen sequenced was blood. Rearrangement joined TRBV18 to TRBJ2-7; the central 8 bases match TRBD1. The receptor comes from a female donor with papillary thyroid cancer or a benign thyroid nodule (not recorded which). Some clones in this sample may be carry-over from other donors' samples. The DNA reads TGTGCCAGCTCACCTTCCAGGGGGCACGAGCAGTACTTC. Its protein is CASSPSRGHEQYF. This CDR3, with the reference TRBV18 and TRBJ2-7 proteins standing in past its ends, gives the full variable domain NAGVMQNPRHLVRRRGQEARLRCSPMKGHSHVYWYRQLPEEGLKFMVYLQKENIIDESGMPKERFSAEFPKEGPSILRIQQVVRGDSAAYFCASSPSRGHEQYFGPGTRLTVT.